This TCR beta chain was sequenced during a study of a mutant IDH1 vaccine in newly diagnosed glioma. Study-wide context: Patients, over weeks 1, 3, 5, 7, 11, 15, 19 and 23, received a total of eight vaccinations.

In germline, CDR1 is MGHRA, CDR2 YSYEKL. This CDR3 has 17 residues. The V gene end was trimmed by 0 bases and the J gene end by 5 bases; junction bases not matched to a gene: 12. Overall study findings and caveats: Most patients, 85% to 95%, showed vaccine-induced immune responses.

A word on this clone: Its matching antigen is unknown.

This sample's time point: week 11, during vaccination. Every single dose of the vaccine, 300 ug of mutant IDH1 20-mer peptide, came with topical imiquimod. Diagnosis in the donors showed new WHO grade 3 or 4 astrocytomas that were IDH1-mutant and ATRX-lost. This table comes from immunoSEQ multiplex PCR, and its TCRdb copy is limited to in-frame clones, with some not included. The repertoire includes approximately 21,000 clones, just under 90% of them detected once, and roughly 5% sits in the top ten. This specimen was PBMCs, taken from a glioma patient whose treatment included an IDH1 peptide vaccine. V and J are TRBV4-1 and TRBJ2-7, with TRBD1 matching 8 bases. This sequence originates from a middle-aged woman with glioma. The DNA for the CDR3 is TGCGCCAGCAGCCAAGACCAACCGGGACAGGAACACGACGAGCAGTACTTC. The encoded protein is CASSQDQPGQEHDEQYF.